The TCR beta chain described here comes from a study of shared T cell receptors in the human thymus. CDR3 size: 14 residues. V lost 4 bases and J 2 bases, leaving 11 bases between the germline ends. Germline V gene lookup returns CDR1 MDHEN and CDR2 SYDVKM. The count of this clone is one. Profiling relied on immunoSEQ multiplex PCR, and the TCRdb table lists in-frame clones only, not all of them. The sample contains 600,000 to 900,000 clones, roughly 85% of which appear only once. The sample also formed part of further work on human thymus T cells. That source reports: Resections from corrective heart surgery provided thymus tissue.

The source material was thymocytes. This clonotype was sampled from a girl under three years old with a congenital heart defect. The chain has TRBV28 and TRBJ1-2, with D perhaps TRBD1 (5 bases). CDR3 in DNA: TGTGCCAGCAGTTCCAGACAGATAAACTATGGCTACACCTTC. Translated, it gives CASSSRQINYGYTF.